This record covers a single T cell receptor beta chain. Germline lookup yields CDR1 SGHTA and CDR2 FQGNSA. Deletions cut 3 bases from V and 3 bases from J, with 11 bases between. The length of the CDR3 is 14 residues. This record comes from a study of T cell clones after liver transplantation. Whole-study context: As an antigen-independent comparator, third-party-reactive TCRbeta sequences came from pre-transplant mixed lymphocyte reactions.

Repertoires were generated with immunoSEQ multiplex PCR, while TCRdb's copy carries only in-frame clones and drops some. This table has tens of thousands of clones, about 82% appearing once. The receptor's source is a human patient who received a liver transplant. The graft donor may have given rise to some T cells. This chain uses TRBV7-2 with TRBJ1-1; D not resolved. The specimen comprised CD4+ T cells from blood, sampled 45 to 46 months after liver transplant. The CDR3 sequence is CASSLRPSDTEAFF. CDR3 in DNA: TGTGCCAGCAGCTTGAGGCCATCGGACACTGAAGCTTTCTTT.